This TCR beta chain appears in the sequencing data of a study of blood T cell repertoires in COVID-19. Participants were placed into cohorts based on the clinical history they reported. This CDR3 is 14 amino acids long. Germline V CDR1 and CDR2: SGHNT, YYREEE (reference sequence). Trimming removed 0 bases from V and 7 bases from J, with 13 bases in between. Method: immunoSEQ multiplex PCR; TCRdb's copy keeps in-frame clones and lacks some. The sample holds 350,000 to 550,000 clones, 85% to 90% seen once. The chain is built from TRBV5-4 and TRBJ2-5, with D perhaps matching TRBD2 (5 bases). This sequence was found in a man aged 30 to 39 who had recovered from COVID-19. The sample taken for sequencing was PBMCs or T cells enriched from blood (not recorded which). The CDR3 DNA reads as TGTGCCAGCAGCTTGGCCGAGGGCGCGGGGACCCAGTACTTC. Its translation: CASSLAEGAGTQYF.